One sample yielded the 2 T cell receptor beta chains listed below, sequenced in a study of glioma-infiltrating T cells after dendritic cell vaccination. Time point indicated: after dendritic cell vaccination, including at tumor progression/relapse. Profiled with immunoSEQ multiplex PCR; TCRdb holds only in-frame clones, not every one. Found here are 110,000 or so clones, about 90% of them singletons; the top ten hold 2.7%. The sequenced sample was blood, obtained after dendritic cell vaccination. Every receptor here comes from a human donor with glioblastoma.

V and J are TRBV5-1 and TRBJ2-2; perhaps TRBD1 as D (5 bases). CDR1 is SGHRS and CDR2 is YFSETQ in the germline V gene. There are 15 residues in the CDR3. V lost 2 bases and J 3 bases, leaving 11 bases between the germline ends. For the CDR3, the DNA is TGCGCCAGCAGCTTAGGAAAAGGGGACACCGGGGAGCTGTTTTTT. As protein: CASSLGKGDTGELFF. Supplemented by reference TRBV5-1 and TRBJ2-2, the full variable domain reads KAGVTQTPRYLIKTRGQQVTLSCSPISGHRSVSWYQQTPGQGLQFLFEYFSETQRNKGNFPGRFSGRQFSNSRSEMNVSTLELGDSALYLCASSLGKGDTGELFFGEGSRLTVL.

This sequence joins TRBV6-5 and TRBJ2-7; D ambiguous. Trimming took off 6 bases at V and 5 bases at J, with 8 bases between the two ends. Germline V CDR1 and CDR2: MNHEY, SVGAGI. The CDR3 is 11 amino acids. CDR3 in amino acids: CASRKTDEQYF. The CDR3 nucleotides are TGTGCCAGCAGGAAAACAGACGAGCAGTACTTC.